This T cell receptor beta chain was observed in a study of blood T cells in healthy people across ages. The CDR3 has 14 residues. CDR1 and CDR2 (germline): DFQATT, SNEGSKA (reference sequence). The trim removed 2 bases at V and 4 bases at J, leaving 3 bases unmatched. Alongside a J-beta primer mix, a sample-barcoded 5' primer served in a second PCR lasting about 7 to 12 cycles. MiXCR, applied by TCRdb to the 5' RACE reads, yields one record per CDR3 protein. This table has under 800,000 distinct CDR3 sequences, roughly 44% appearing once. The specimen was blood. The genes are TRBV20-1 and TRBJ2-3; TRBD2 agrees at 10 bases. The TCR originated in a woman in her fifties or sixties in good health. Here the CDR3 reads CSARLAGASDTQYF. DNA for the CDR3: TGCAGTGCTAGACTAGCGGGAGCATCAGATACGCAGTATTTT.